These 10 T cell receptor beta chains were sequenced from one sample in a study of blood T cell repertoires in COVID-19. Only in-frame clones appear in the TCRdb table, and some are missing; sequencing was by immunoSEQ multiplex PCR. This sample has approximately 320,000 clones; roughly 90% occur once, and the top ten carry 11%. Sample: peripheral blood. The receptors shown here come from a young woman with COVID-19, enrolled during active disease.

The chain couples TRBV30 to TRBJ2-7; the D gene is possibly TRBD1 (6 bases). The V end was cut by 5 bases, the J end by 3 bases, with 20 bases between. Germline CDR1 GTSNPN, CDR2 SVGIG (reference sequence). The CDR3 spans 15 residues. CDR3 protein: CAWGQGLSTDYEQYF. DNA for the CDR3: TGTGCCTGGGGTCAGGGGCTCTCGACAGACTACGAGCAGTACTTC.

The CDR3 DNA reads as TGTGCCAGCAGCCAAGACCCTATCGACAGCTTCTATGGCTACACCTTC. Its protein product is CASSQDPIDSFYGYTF. The rearrangement uses TRBV14 and TRBJ1-2, with D perhaps TRBD1 (5 bases). This CDR3 comprises 16 residues. Germline V gene lookup returns CDR1 SGHDN and CDR2 FVKESK. V was cut by 0 bases and J by 4 bases, with 15 bases left in between.

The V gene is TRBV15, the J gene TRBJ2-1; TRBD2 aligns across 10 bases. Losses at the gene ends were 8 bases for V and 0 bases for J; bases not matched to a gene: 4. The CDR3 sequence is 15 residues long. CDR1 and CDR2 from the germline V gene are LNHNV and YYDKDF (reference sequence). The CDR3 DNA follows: TGTGCCACCGCCAGCGGGGGGGCCTCCTACAATGAGCAGTTCTTC. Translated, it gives CATASGGASYNEQFF.

The CDR3 DNA is TGTGCCAGCAGCTTCAGGTTTCGGGGGGGCCCGGTACGGCAGTACTTC. Protein sequence: CASSFRFRGGPVRQYF. The genes are TRBV11-2 and TRBJ2-7; 8 bases align to TRBD2. The CDR3 spans 16 residues. V lost 3 bases and J lost 9; bases outside the gene matches: 16. Germline V gene sequence: CDR1 SGHAT, CDR2 FQNNGV.

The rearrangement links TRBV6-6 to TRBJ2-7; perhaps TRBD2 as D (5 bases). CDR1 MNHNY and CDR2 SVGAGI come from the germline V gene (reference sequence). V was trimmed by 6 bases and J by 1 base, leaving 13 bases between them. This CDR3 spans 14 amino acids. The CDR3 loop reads CASRPRTPSYEQYF. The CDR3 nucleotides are TGTGCCAGCAGGCCCCGGACTCCGTCCTACGAGCAGTACTTC.

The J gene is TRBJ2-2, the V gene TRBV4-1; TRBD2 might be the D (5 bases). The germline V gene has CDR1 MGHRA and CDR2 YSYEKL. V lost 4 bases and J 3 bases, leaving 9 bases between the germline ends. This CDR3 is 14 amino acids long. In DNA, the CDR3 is TGCGCCAGCAGCCCCTTCGGGGACACCGGGGAGCTGTTTTTT. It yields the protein CASSPFGDTGELFF.

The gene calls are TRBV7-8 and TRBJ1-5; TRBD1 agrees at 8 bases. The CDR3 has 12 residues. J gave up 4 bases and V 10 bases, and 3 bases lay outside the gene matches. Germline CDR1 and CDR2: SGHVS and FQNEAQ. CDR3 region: CATRTGNQPQHF. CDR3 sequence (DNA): TGTGCCACGCGGACAGGGAATCAGCCCCAGCATTTT.

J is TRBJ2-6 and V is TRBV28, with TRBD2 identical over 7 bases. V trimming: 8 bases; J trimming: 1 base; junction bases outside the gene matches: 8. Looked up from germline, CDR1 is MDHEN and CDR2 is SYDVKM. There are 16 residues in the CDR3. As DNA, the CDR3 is TGTGCCAGCGGGGCGGCCGGGAGGTCTGGGGCCAACGTCCTGACTTTC. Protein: CASGAAGRSGANVLTF.

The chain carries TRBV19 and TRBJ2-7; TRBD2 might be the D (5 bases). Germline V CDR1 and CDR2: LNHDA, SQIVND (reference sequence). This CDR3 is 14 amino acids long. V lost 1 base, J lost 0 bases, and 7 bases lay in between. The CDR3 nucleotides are TGTGCCAGTAGTATAGCGGGGAGCTCCTACGAGCAGTACTTC. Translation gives CASSIAGSSYEQYF.

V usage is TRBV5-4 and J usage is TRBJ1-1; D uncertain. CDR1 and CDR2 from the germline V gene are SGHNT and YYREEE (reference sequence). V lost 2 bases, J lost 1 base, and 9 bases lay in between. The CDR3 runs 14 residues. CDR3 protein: CASSFGERNTEAFF. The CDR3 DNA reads TGTGCCAGCAGCTTCGGTGAGAGGAACACTGAAGCTTTCTTT.